This record covers a single TCR beta chain. Its antigen is unknown. Base qualities were left out, and no much larger clone turns up one base away. The CDR3 regions of human TCRbeta chains were analyzed by immunosequencing. The original methods were these. TCRs in the repertoires were matched against a reference library of SARS-CoV-2-specific TCRs that had been generated with the MIRA antigen-specificity platform. Breadth was defined as the fraction of unique TCRs that were SARS-CoV-2-associated, and depth was defined as the fraction of total T cells that were SARS-CoV-2-associated. Using the MIRA data, each spike-specific TCR was mapped to the spike region that the TCR reacts to and placed in a CD4 or CD8 class. Log10-transformed breadth and depth values were compared by one-way ANOVA with Sidak's multiple comparisons tests. TCRdb retrieved this table from immuneACCESS and kept in-frame rearrangements only. Not all clones are present; in checked studies, unresolved V genes account for under half, and no reason is known for the remainder. V, J and clone size are those of that table, while D and trimming were read from the DNA. The sample table records about 120,000 clones; approximately 86% of these occur just once. Approximately 5.9% of the sample comes from the top ten.

The data are from a study of T cell responses to AZD1222 COVID-19 vaccine (dated by TCRdb to the early 2020s). In terms of the full investigation: Because spike-specific TCR depth and breadth did not differ between the two schedules, AZD1222 recipients who got a second dose at roughly 4 weeks were pooled with those who got a second dose at roughly 12 weeks. A total of 233 trial participants underwent TCR sequencing, of whom 207 had received two doses of AZD1222 and around 26 had received two doses of the MenACWY control vaccine. Trial participants were enrolled by age into 18-55, 56-69 and 70-plus year subgroups, with around 150, 28 and 57 TCR-sequenced participants respectively.

Trimmed from V: 6 bases; trimmed from J: 7 bases; junction bases lacking a gene match: 9. The germline V gene encodes CDR1 MNHEY and CDR2 SMNVEV (reference sequence). Spanning cysteine to phenylalanine, the CDR3 consists of 15 amino acids. Just CDR3 DNA is preserved here, 45 bases in frame from base 1. Results the study describes overall, beyond this receptor: Conclusions about previously exposed vaccinees were limited because only a handful of AZD1222 recipients were SARS-CoV-2 seropositive at baseline. CD4 TCRs associated with the vaccine covered the entire spike protein, and the dominant responses were in regions 160-218 and 743-854. Because no samples from the day 14 peak response were available, repertoires could be characterized only after the peak T cell response. Participants were mostly white British and included more females than males, and it was suggested by the authors that clonal diversity may have been underestimated. After two AZD1222 doses, both the breadth and the depth of spike-specific TCRs were significantly higher than at day 0 and than in MenACWY recipients. The 56-69-year group was small, and its depth increase did not reach significance, likely because of low power. Nearly half of unique spike-specific TCRs reportedly recognized epitopes outside regions mutated in the B.1.351 and B.1.1.7 variants.

The sample's time point, from its label and the paper: baseline before first vaccination. Vaccinee samples came from UK trials COV001 and COV002, including a single-blind randomized controlled phase 2/3 trial of AZD1222 (ChAdOx1 nCoV-19) in healthy adults. Trial participant PBMC samples were collected at day 0 and day 28 after the second dose for TCRbeta chain sequencing. Rearrangement joined TRBV27 to TRBJ1-6, with 7 bases aligning to TRBD1. The sample here was peripheral blood, taken on day 0 of AZD1222 vaccination. This TCR was recovered from an adult in good health. The CDR3: CASRKGAVVNSPLHF. The DNA is TGTGCCAGCAGGAAGGGGGCTGTGGTAAATTCACCCCTCCACTTT.